A single sample gave rise to the 19 T cell receptor beta chains below, sequenced in a study of blood T cell repertoires in COVID-19. The table came from immunoSEQ multiplex PCR; TCRdb's copy has only in-frame clones and leaves some out. Counted here are some 360,000 clones, approximately 89% occurring once; the ten biggest clones make up roughly 4%. Sequencing input: peripheral blood. These receptors were taken from a woman aged 55-70 years with COVID-19, enrolled during active disease.

This chain uses TRBV6-5 with TRBJ1-6; 9 bases are a match to TRBD1. Trimming at V came to 7 bases and at J to 6 bases, leaving 7 bases not matched to a gene. CDR3 length: 15 amino acids. Per germline, CDR1 MNHEY and CDR2 SVGAGI. The DNA of the CDR3 is TGTGCCAGCAACGGACAGGGGACGAGTAATTCACCCCTCCACTTT. It codes for CASNGQGTSNSPLHF.

This chain links TRBV2 with TRBJ2-1; TRBD2 agrees at 7 bases. Germline CDR1 SNHLY, CDR2 FYNNEI. J was trimmed by 7 bases and V by 8 bases; bases with no gene match: 8. CDR3 size: 13 residues. The CDR3 reads CASWEGPGNEQFF. The CDR3 DNA reads as TGTGCCAGCTGGGAGGGGCCAGGGAATGAGCAGTTCTTC.

This chain links TRBV11-2 with TRBJ1-1; the D gene is possibly TRBD1 (5 bases). This CDR3 region has 16 residues. V gave up 5 bases and J gave up 5 bases, with 21 bases separating them. Germline lookup yields CDR1 SGHAT and CDR2 FQNNGV. The CDR3, as DNA: TGTGCCAGCAGCCAGGATTCGGCGGGGAGGGGAACTGAAGCTTTCTTT. Protein sequence: CASSQDSAGRGTEAFF.

The chain combines TRBV5-1 with TRBJ1-3; D unresolved. Looked up from germline, CDR1 is SGHRS and CDR2 is YFSETQ. The CDR3 is 15 amino acids. V was pared by 5 bases and J by 2 bases, with 14 bases between. This CDR3 is CASRPPDLTGNTIYF. CDR3 sequence (DNA): TGCGCCAGCAGACCACCAGATTTAACTGGAAACACCATATATTTT.

V is TRBV5-1 and J is TRBJ2-7, with 9 bases identical to TRBD1. CDR3 size: 14 residues. Germline values: CDR1 SGHRS, CDR2 YFSETQ. Trimming cost V 0 bases and J 5 bases; bases outside gene matches: 3. In DNA, the CDR3 is TGCGCCAGCAGCTTGGACAGGGGGCTACACGAGCAGTACTTC. Its translation is CASSLDRGLHEQYF.

The chain recombines TRBV14 with TRBJ1-1; possible D gene TRBD1, 6 bases. Germline-derived CDR1 and CDR2 are SGHDN and FVKESK. The CDR3 is made up of 15 amino acids. Trimming cost V 4 bases and J 3 bases, with 15 bases left between them. The CDR3 protein is CASSPLGGADTEAFF. The CDR3 region has the DNA TGTGCCAGCAGCCCTCTAGGGGGGGCGGACACTGAAGCTTTCTTT. Complete variable domain (other parts from reference TRBV14 and TRBJ1-1): EAGVTQFPSHSVIEKGQTVTLRCDPISGHDNLYWYRRVMGKEIKFLLHFVKESKQDESGMPNNRFLAERTGGTYSTLKVQPAELEDSGVYFCASSPLGGADTEAFFGQGTRLTVV.

The CDR3 loop reads CASSLTEYTEAFF. The CDR3 DNA reads TGTGCCAGCAGTTTAACAGAATACACTGAAGCTTTCTTT. The chain couples TRBV6-5 to TRBJ1-1; D is unclear. Germline values: CDR1 MNHEY, CDR2 SVGAGI. The CDR3 is 13 amino acids. V shed 4 bases and J shed 3 bases, with 9 bases lying between them.

The rearrangement uses TRBV5-1 and TRBJ2-1, with 8 bases that match TRBD2. The trim removed 4 bases at V and 6 bases at J, leaving 6 bases unmatched. This CDR3 is built from 14 residues. Germline loops: CDR1 SGHRS, CDR2 YFSETQ. CDR3 sequence: CASSAGGAGNEQFF. For the CDR3, the DNA is TGCGCCAGCAGCGCCGGGGGGGCCGGCAATGAGCAGTTCTTC.

The rearrangement uses TRBV18 and TRBJ2-5, with 8 nucleotides matching TRBD1. V trimming: 3 bases; J trimming: 2 bases; junction bases outside the gene matches: 2. Germline V gives CDR1 KGHSH, CDR2 LQKENI. The CDR3 loop spans 14 amino acids. CDR3 protein: CASSPGQGQETQYF. Here the CDR3 DNA reads TGTGCCAGCTCACCCGGACAGGGACAAGAGACCCAGTACTTC.

The chain is built from TRBV12-5 and TRBJ1-2; D may be TRBD1 (5 bases). Germline-derived CDR1 and CDR2 are LGHNT and FRNRAP. This CDR3 spans 13 amino acids. V lost 5 bases and J lost 4, with 11 bases in between. CDR3 bases: TGTGCTAGTGGTCAAGGGGTTCGCTATGGCTACACCTTC. This sequence encodes CASGQGVRYGYTF.

V and J are TRBV3-1 (or the pseudogene TRBV3-2) and TRBJ2-3; the D is unclear. Trimming stripped 3 bases from V and 0 bases from J, with 13 bases between. This CDR3 has 16 amino acids. The germline gives CDR1 LGHDT, CDR2 YNNKEL (reference sequence). The CDR3 nucleotides read TGTGCCAGCAGCCATAAGCTCCTAGATAGCACAGATACGCAGTATTTT. Translation gives CASSHKLLDSTDTQYF.

The chain is built from TRBV6-6 and TRBJ1-5; 7 bases are a match to TRBD1. Germline V gives CDR1 MNHNY, CDR2 SVGAGI (reference sequence). Trimming took 2 bases from V and 3 from J; bases not matched to a gene: 1. The CDR3 has 14 residues. The CDR3 coding sequence is TGTGCCAGCAGTTACGACAGGGACAATCAGCCCCAGCATTTT. Translation gives CASSYDRDNQPQHF.

The genes are TRBV19 and TRBJ1-4, with D possibly matching TRBD1 (6 bases). The CDR3 covers 15 residues. V was trimmed by 5 bases and J by 5 bases, leaving 15 bases between them. Per germline, CDR1 LNHDA and CDR2 SQIVND (reference sequence). The CDR3 loop is CASSPDTGQNEKLFF. In DNA, the CDR3 is TGTGCCAGTAGTCCAGATACAGGGCAAAATGAAAAACTGTTTTTT. The full variable domain, its missing parts supplied by reference TRBV19 and TRBJ1-4, is DGGITQSPKYLFRKEGQNVTLSCEQNLNHDAMYWYRQDPGQGLRLIYYSQIVNDFQKGDIAEGYSVSREKKESFPLTVTSAQKNPTAFYLCASSPDTGQNEKLFFGSGTQLSVL.

This chain uses TRBV12-3 or TRBV12-4 with TRBJ1-2; the D is unclear. CDR3 length equals 13 residues. Trimming shortened V by 5 bases and J by 8 bases, and 15 bases separated the two germline ends. DNA for the CDR3: TGTGCCAGCAGTACACAGAAAGCCTGGGGCTACACCTTC. Protein: CASSTQKAWGYTF.

The chain has TRBV2 and TRBJ1-6; perhaps TRBD1 as D (6 bases). The CDR3 runs to 15 residues. Germline V gives CDR1 SNHLY, CDR2 FYNNEI. The V gene lost 0 bases and the J gene lost 9 bases, with 12 bases spanning the gap. CDR3 sequence (DNA): TGTGCCAGCAGTGAAGCGGGCAGGGGTGGTTCACCCCTCCACTTT. This gives the protein CASSEAGRGGSPLHF.

The chain employs TRBV10-2 and TRBJ2-3; D perhaps matches TRBD2 (5 bases). The germline V gene encodes CDR1 WSHSY and CDR2 SAAADI. This CDR3 contains 12 residues. Trimming stripped 4 bases from V and 5 bases from J, with 7 bases between. CDR3 residues: CASSASGDTQYF. The CDR3 DNA follows: TGCGCCAGCAGTGCCAGCGGAGATACGCAGTATTTT.

The chain combines TRBV7-9 with TRBJ1-5; 8 nucleotides line up with TRBD1. Germline V lookup: CDR1 SEHNR, CDR2 FQNEAQ (reference sequence). V was clipped by 4 bases and J by 4 bases; unmatched bases: 6. This CDR3 has 15 amino acids. CDR3 region: CASSSTGQGNQPQHF. The CDR3, as DNA: TGTGCCAGCAGCTCCACCGGACAGGGTAATCAGCCCCAGCATTTT.

The CDR3 sequence: CASSVRSGPNTEAFF. The CDR3, as DNA: TGTGCCAGCAGCGTACGATCAGGGCCTAACACTGAAGCTTTCTTT. V usage is TRBV11-2 and J usage is TRBJ1-1, with TRBD1 as a possible D gene (5 bases). Germline V gene lookup returns CDR1 SGHAT and CDR2 FQNNGV. Trimming shortened V by 5 bases and J by 2 bases, and 15 bases separated the two germline ends. CDR3 length equals 15 residues.

The chain joins TRBV10-3 to TRBJ2-3; 9 nucleotides align to TRBD2. Germline V lookup: CDR1 ENHRY, CDR2 SYGVKD. The CDR3 is 16 amino acids. Trimming cost V 6 bases and J 2 bases; bases outside gene matches: 9. DNA for the CDR3: TGTGCCATCAGGGTGACTAGCGGACGTATCACAGATACGCAGTATTTT. It translates to CAIRVTSGRITDTQYF.